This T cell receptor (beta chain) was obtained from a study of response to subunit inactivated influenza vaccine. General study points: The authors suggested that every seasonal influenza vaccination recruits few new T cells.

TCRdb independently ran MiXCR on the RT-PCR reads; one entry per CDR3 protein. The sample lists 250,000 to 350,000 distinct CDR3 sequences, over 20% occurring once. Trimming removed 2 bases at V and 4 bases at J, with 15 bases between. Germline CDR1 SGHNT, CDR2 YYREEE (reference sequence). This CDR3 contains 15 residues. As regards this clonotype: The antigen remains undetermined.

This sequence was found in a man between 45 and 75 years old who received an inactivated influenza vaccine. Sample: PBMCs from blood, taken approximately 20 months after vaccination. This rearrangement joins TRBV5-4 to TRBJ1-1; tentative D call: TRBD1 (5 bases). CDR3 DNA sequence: TGTGCCAGCAGCTTCGCAACCCGGGGGGTCACTGAAGCTTTCTTT. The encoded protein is CASSFATRGVTEAFF.